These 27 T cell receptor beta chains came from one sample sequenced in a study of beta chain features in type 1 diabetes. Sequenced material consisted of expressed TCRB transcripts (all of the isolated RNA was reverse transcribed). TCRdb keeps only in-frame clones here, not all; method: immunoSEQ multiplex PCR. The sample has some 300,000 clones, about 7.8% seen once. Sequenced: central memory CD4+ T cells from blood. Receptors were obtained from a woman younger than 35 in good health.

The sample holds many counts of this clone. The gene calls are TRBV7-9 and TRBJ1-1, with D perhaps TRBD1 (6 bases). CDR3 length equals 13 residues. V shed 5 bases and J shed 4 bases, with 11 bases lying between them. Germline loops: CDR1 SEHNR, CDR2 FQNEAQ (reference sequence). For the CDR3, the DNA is TGTGCCAGCAGCCCTACAGGGATCACTGAAGCTTTCTTT. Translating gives CASSPTGITEAFF.

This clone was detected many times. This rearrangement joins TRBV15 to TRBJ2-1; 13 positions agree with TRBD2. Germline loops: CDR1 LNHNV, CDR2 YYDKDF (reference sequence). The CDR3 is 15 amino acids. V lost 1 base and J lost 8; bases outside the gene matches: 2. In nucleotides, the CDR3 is TGTGCCACCAGCAGAGTGACTAGCGGGAGGTATGAGCAGTTCTTC. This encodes CATSRVTSGRYEQFF.

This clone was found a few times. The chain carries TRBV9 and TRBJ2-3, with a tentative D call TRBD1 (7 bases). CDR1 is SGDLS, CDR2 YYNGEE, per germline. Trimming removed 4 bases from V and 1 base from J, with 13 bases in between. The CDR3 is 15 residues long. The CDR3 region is CASSRGTVRTDTQYF. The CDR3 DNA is TGTGCCAGCAGCCGGGGGACAGTACGCACAGATACGCAGTATTTT.

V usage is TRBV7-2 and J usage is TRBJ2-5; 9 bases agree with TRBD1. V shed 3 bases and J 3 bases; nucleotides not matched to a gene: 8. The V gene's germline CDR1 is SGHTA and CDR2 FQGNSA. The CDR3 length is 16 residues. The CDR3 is CASSLRPGQGKETQYF. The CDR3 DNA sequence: TGTGCCAGCAGCTTGAGACCGGGACAGGGAAAAGAGACCCAGTACTTC.

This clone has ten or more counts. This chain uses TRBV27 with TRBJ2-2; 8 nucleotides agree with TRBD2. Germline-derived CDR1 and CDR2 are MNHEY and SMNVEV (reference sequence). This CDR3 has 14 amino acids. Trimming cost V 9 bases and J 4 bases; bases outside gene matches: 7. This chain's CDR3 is CASISGGVTGELFF. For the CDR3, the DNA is TGTGCCAGTATCTCCGGGGGGGTCACCGGGGAGCTGTTTTTT.

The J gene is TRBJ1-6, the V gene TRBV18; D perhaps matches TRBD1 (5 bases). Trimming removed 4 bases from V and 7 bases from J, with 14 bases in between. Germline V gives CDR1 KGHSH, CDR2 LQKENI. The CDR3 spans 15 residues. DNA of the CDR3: TGTGCCAGCTCACAGACCGGGACGGGGAATTCACCCCTCCACTTT. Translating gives CASSQTGTGNSPLHF.

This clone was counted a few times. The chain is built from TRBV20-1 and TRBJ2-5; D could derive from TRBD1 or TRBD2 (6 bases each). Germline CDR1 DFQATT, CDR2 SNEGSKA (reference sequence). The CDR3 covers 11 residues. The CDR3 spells CGGGTGETQYF. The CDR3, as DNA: TGCGGAGGGGGGACGGGGGAGACCCAGTACTTC.

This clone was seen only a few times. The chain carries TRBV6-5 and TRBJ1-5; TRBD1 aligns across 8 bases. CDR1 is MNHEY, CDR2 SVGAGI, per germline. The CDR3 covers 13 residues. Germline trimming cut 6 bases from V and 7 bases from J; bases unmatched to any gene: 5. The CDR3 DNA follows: TGTGCCAGCAGAGGGACAGGAGACCAGCCCCAGCATTTT. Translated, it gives CASRGTGDQPQHF.

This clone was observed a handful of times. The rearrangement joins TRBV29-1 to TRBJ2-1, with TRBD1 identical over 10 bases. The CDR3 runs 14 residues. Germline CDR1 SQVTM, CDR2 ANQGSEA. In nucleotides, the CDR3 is TGCAGTGTATCGGGACAGGGGCTTTACAATGAGCAGTTCTTC. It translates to CSVSGQGLYNEQFF.

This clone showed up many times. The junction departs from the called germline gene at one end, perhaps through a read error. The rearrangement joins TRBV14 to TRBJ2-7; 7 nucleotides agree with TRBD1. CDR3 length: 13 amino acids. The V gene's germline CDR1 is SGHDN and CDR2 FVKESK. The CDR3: CASSRILQGEIHF. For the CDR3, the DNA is TGTGCCAGCAGCCGAATACTGCAGGGGGAGATACACTTC.

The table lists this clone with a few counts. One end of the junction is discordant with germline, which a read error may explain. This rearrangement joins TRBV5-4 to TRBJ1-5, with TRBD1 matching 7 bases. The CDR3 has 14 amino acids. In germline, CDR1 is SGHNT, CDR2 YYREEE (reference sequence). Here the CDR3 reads CASSERQGNQPQHF. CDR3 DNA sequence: TGCGCCAGCAGCGAGAGACAGGGTAATCAGCCCCAGCATTTT.

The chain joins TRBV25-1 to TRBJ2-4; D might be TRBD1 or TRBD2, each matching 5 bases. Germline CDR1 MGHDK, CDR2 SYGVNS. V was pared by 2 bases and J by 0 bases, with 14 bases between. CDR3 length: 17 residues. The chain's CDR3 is CASSEGTDILAKNIQYF. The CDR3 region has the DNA TGTGCCAGCAGTGAAGGGACGGATATTCTAGCCAAAAACATTCAGTACTTC.

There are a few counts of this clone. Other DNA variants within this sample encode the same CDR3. This CDR3 reads CASSPRTASTDTQYF. As DNA, the CDR3 is TGTGCCAGCAGCCCAAGGACAGCTAGCACAGATACGCAGTATTTT. The chain joins TRBV9 to TRBJ2-3; a possible D gene is TRBD1 (6 bases). Trimming removed 4 bases at V and 0 bases at J, with 12 bases between. The CDR3 consists of 15 residues. Per the germline V gene, CDR1 is SGDLS and CDR2 is YYNGEE.

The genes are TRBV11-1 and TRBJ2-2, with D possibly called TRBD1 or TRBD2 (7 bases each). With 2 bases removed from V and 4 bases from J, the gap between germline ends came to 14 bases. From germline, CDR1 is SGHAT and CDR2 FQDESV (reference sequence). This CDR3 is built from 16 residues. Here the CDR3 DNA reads TGTGCCAGCAGCTTACGGGGGGACAGCTTCACCGGGGAGCTGTTTTTT. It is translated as CASSLRGDSFTGELFF.

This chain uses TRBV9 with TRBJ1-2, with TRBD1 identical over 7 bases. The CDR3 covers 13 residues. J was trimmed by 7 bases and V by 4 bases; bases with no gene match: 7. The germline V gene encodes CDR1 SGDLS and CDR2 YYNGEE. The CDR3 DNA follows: TGTGCCAGCAGCATGACAGGGCGCGGTGGCTACACCTTC. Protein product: CASSMTGRGGYTF.

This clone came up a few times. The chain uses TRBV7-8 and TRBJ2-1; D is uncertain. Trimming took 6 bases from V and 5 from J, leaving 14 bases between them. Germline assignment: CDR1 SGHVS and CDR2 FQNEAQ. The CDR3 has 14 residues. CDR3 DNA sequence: TGTGCCAGCAGTCCTAGACCGAAGGACAATGAGCAGTTCTTC. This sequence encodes CASSPRPKDNEQFF.

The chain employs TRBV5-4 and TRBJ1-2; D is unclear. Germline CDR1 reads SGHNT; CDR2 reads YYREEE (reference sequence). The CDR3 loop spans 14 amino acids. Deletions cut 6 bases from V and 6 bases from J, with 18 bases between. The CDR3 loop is CASTVAMDGHGYTF. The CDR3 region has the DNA TGTGCCAGCACCGTCGCCATGGATGGGCATGGCTACACCTTC.

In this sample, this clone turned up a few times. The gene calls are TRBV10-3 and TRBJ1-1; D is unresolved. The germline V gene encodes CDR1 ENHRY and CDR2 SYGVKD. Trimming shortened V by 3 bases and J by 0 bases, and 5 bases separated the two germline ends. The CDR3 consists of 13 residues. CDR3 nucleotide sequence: TGTGCCATCAGTGACAGCATGAACACTGAAGCTTTCTTT. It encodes CAISDSMNTEAFF.

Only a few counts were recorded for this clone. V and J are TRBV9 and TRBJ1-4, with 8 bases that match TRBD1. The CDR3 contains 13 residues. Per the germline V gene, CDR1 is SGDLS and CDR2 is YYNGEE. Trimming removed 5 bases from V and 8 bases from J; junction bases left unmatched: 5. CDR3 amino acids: CASSQGAVEKLFF. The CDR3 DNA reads TGTGCCAGCAGTCAGGGGGCAGTAGAAAAACTGTTTTTT.

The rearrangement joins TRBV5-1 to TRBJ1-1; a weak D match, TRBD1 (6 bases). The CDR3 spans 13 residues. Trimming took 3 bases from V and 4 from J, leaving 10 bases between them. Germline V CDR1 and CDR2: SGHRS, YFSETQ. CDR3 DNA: TGCGCCAGCAGCTCTCAGGGGCCCACTGAAGCTTTCTTT. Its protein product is CASSSQGPTEAFF.

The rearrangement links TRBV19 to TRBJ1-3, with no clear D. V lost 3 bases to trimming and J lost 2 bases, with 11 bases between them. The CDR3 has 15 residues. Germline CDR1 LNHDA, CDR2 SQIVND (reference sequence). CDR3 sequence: CASSMGRSPGNTIYF. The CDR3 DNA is TGTGCCAGTAGTATGGGCAGGAGCCCTGGAAACACCATATATTTT. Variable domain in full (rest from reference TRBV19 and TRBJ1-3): DGGITQSPKYLFRKEGQNVTLSCEQNLNHDAMYWYRQDPGQGLRLIYYSQIVNDFQKGDIAEGYSVSREKKESFPLTVTSAQKNPTAFYLCASSMGRSPGNTIYFGEGSWLTVV.

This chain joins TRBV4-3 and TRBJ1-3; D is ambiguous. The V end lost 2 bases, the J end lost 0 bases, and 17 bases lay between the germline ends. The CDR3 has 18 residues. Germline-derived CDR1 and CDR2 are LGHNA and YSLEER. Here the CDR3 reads CASSQSLGSGTSGNTIYF. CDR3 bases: TGCGCCAGCAGCCAATCGTTAGGTTCGGGAACCTCTGGAAACACCATATATTTT.

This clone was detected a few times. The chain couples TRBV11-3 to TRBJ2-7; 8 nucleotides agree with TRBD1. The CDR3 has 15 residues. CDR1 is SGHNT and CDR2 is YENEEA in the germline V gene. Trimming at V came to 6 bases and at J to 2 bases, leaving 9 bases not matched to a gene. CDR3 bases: TGTGCCAGCAGTCCCCAGGGGGCCCTTCCCTACGAGCAGTACTTC. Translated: CASSPQGALPYEQYF.

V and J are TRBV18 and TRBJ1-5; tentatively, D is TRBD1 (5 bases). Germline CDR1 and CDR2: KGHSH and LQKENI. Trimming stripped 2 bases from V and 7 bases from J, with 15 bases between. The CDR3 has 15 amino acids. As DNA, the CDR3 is TGTGCCAGCTCACCAGAATCAGGGATCGAGCAGCCCCAGCATTTT. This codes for CASSPESGIEQPQHF. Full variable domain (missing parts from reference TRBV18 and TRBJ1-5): NAGVMQNPRHLVRRRGQEARLRCSPMKGHSHVYWYRQLPEEGLKFMVYLQKENIIDESGMPKERFSAEFPKEGPSILRIQQVVRGDSAAYFCASSPESGIEQPQHFGDGTRLSIL.

The CDR3 is CASSQLPRDGAYNEQFF. CDR3 in DNA: TGTGCCAGCAGCCAACTCCCCCGGGACGGAGCCTACAATGAGCAGTTCTTC. The chain combines TRBV4-2 with TRBJ2-1, with D perhaps TRBD1 or TRBD2 (5 bases each). There are 17 residues in the CDR3. V lost 2 bases, J lost 2 bases, and 16 bases lay in between. Germline V gene data show CDR1 as LGHNA and CDR2 as YNFKEQ.

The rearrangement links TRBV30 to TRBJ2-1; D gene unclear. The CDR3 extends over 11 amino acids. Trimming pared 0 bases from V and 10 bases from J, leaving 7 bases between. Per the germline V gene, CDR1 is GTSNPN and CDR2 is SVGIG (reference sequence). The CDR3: CAWSVASEQFF. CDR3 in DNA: TGTGCCTGGAGTGTAGCCTCAGAGCAGTTCTTC.

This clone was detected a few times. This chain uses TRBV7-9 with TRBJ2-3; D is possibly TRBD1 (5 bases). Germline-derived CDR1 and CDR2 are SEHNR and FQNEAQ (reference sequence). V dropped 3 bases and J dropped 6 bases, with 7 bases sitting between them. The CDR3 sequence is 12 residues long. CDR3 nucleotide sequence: TGTGCCAGCAGCTTCCAGGGCGATACGCAGTATTTT. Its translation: CASSFQGDTQYF.